The 11 T cell receptor beta chains listed next were all sequenced from one sample in a study of cytomegalovirus exposure and HLA in healthy donors. PCR employed 60 Vbeta and 13 Jbeta primers. This table comes from immunoSEQ multiplex PCR, and its TCRdb copy is limited to in-frame clones, with some not included. The sample contains around 150,000 clones, under 75% of which appear only once. Sequencing was performed on PBMCs. The receptors here all came from a man in his forties in good health and CMV-seropositive.

The chain has TRBV28 and TRBJ1-2; no reliable D call. Per the germline V gene, CDR1 is MDHEN and CDR2 is SYDVKM. This CDR3 has 14 amino acids. Trimming removed 10 bases at V and 2 bases at J, with 17 bases between. CDR3 amino acids: CATLLEAANYGYTF. The CDR3 bases are TGTGCCACCCTCCTCGAGGCGGCAAACTATGGCTACACCTTC.

V and J are TRBV19 and TRBJ1-4, with D uncertain. The CDR3 has 14 amino acids. In germline, CDR1 is LNHDA, CDR2 SQIVND (reference sequence). V shed 5 bases and J shed 0 bases, with 7 bases lying between them. Here the CDR3 DNA reads TGTGCCAGTAGTCGGACTGCAACTAATGAAAAACTGTTTTTT. Its protein product is CASSRTATNEKLFF.

The chain carries TRBV7-2 and TRBJ1-6; possibly TRBD1 for D (6 bases). The germline CDR1 and CDR2 sequences are SGHTA and FQGNSA. The CDR3 is made up of 15 amino acids. V lost 10 bases, J lost 2 bases, and 15 bases lay in between. CDR3 sequence: CAIQEGGTYNSPLHF. CDR3 sequence (DNA): TGTGCCATCCAGGAGGGGGGGACCTATAATTCACCCCTCCACTTT.

This clone appeared a few times. The chain uses TRBV5-4 and TRBJ2-2, with a tentative D call TRBD2 (6 bases). Looked up from germline, CDR1 is SGHNT and CDR2 is YYREEE (reference sequence). V gave up 3 bases and J gave up 0 bases, with 9 bases separating them. The CDR3 extends over 15 amino acids. The CDR3, as DNA: TGTGCCAGCAGCTCGGCGGGGTCGAACACCGGGGAGCTGTTTTTT. Amino acid sequence: CASSSAGSNTGELFF.

The chain uses TRBV6-1 and TRBJ2-7; possibly TRBD1 for D (6 bases). The V end was cut by 3 bases, the J end by 1 base, with 10 bases between. The CDR3 spans 14 residues. Germline V gene lookup returns CDR1 MNHNS and CDR2 SASEGT. The CDR3 loop reads CASSEQGLSYEQYF. CDR3 DNA: TGTGCCAGCAGTGAGCAGGGGCTTTCCTACGAGCAGTACTTC.

Notes on this clone: At one boundary the junction diverges from the germline segment, which might be a read error. This chain uses TRBV7-2 with TRBJ2-7; perhaps TRBD1 as D (6 bases). The CDR3 is 15 amino acids. The germline gives CDR1 SGHTA, CDR2 FQGNSA. DNA of the CDR3: TGTGCCAGCAGCTTAGGAGGGGACACCTCCTACGAGCGGTACTTC. Translated: CASSLGGDTSYERYF.

This clone was counted only a few times. The chain has TRBV5-4 and TRBJ2-7; 13 bases fit TRBD2. V shed 4 bases, J shed 2 bases, and the junction held 6 bases outside the gene matches. The CDR3 totals 16 residues. CDR1 and CDR2 from the germline V gene are SGHNT and YYREEE (reference sequence). The CDR3 nucleotides are TGTGCCAGCAGCGCAGGGACTAGCGGGGACCCCTACGAGCAGTACTTC. It yields the protein CASSAGTSGDPYEQYF.

The chain combines TRBV5-1 with TRBJ2-5; TRBD1 matches at 8 bases. V gave up 4 bases and J gave up 5 bases; unmatched junction bases: 7. Per germline, CDR1 SGHRS and CDR2 YFSETQ. This CDR3 contains 14 residues. CDR3 loop: CASSEGQAVETQYF. The CDR3 DNA reads as TGCGCCAGCAGCGAGGGACAGGCGGTGGAGACCCAGTACTTC.

This chain connects TRBV27 to TRBJ1-4; possible D gene TRBD1, 6 bases. Germline V gene lookup returns CDR1 MNHEY and CDR2 SMNVEV (reference sequence). The CDR3 totals 17 residues. With 0 bases removed from V and 4 bases from J, the gap between germline ends came to 15 bases. CDR3 residues: CASSLSTPTGHNEKLFF. The CDR3, as DNA: TGTGCCAGCAGTTTATCGACCCCGACAGGTCATAATGAAAAACTGTTTTTT.

This clone was found a few times. V gene TRBV5-1 combines with J gene TRBJ2-1; 8 nucleotides match TRBD1. The length of the CDR3 is 13 residues. J was trimmed by 9 bases and V by 3 bases; bases with no gene match: 5. Germline assignment: CDR1 SGHRS and CDR2 YFSETQ. The CDR3 region has the DNA TGCGCCAGCAGCTGGGACAGGCTCGGTGAGCAGTTCTTC. Protein: CASSWDRLGEQFF.

The gene calls are TRBV19 and TRBJ1-1; a weak D match, TRBD1 (5 bases). Germline lookup yields CDR1 LNHDA and CDR2 SQIVND (reference sequence). This CDR3 spans 15 amino acids. Deletions cut 6 bases from V and 2 bases from J, with 16 bases between. The CDR3 here is CASSDRAPLNTEAFF. Written as DNA, the CDR3 is TGTGCCAGTAGCGACAGAGCACCTCTAAACACTGAAGCTTTCTTT.